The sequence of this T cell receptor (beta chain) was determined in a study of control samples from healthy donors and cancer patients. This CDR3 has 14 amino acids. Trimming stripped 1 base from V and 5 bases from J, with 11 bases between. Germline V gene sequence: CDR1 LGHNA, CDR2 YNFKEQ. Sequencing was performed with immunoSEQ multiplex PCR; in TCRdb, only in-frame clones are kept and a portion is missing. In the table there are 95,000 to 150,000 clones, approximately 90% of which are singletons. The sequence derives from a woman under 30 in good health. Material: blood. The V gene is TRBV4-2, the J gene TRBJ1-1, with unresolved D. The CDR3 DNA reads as TGTGCCAGCAGCCAAGTAGTCCGGAGTACTGAAGCTTTCTTT. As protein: CASSQVVRSTEAFF.